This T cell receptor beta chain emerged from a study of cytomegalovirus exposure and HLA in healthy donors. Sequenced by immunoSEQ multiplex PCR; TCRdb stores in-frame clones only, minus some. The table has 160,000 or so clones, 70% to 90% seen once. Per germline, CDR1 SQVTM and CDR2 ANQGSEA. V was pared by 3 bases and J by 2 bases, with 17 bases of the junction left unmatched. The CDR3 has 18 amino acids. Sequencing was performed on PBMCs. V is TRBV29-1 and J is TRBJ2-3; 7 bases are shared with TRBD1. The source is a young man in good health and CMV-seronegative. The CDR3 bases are TGCAGCGTTGAGTCAGAACGACAGGGAGACCACTTCACAGATACGCAGTATTTT. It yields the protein CSVESERQGDHFTDTQYF.